These 24 T cell receptor beta chains came from one sample sequenced in a study of T cells expressing NK-cell markers. TCRdb reprocessed the 5' RACE reads, keeping one entry per CDR3 protein, no DNA. The listing contains some 150,000 distinct CDR3 sequences. The sequenced sample consisted of blood T cells: a sorted CD56 or NKG2C T cell subset, CD4+ or CD8+ T cells, or bulk PBMC T cells (not recorded which). The receptors derive from a man aged 18 to 29 in good health.

The chain joins TRBV7-2 to TRBJ2-7. The CDR3 has 16 residues. The V gene's germline CDR1 is SGHTA and CDR2 FQGNSA. CDR3 loop: CASSLGFLGISYEQYF.

V gene TRBV6-5 combines with J gene TRBJ2-3; the D gene TCRdb calls, TRBD1, cannot be checked with no DNA. CDR3 length: 15 residues. Germline CDR1 is MNHEY and CDR2 is SVGAGI. This CDR3 is CASSYGGREGDTQYF.

The genes are TRBV20-1 and TRBJ2-3; TCRdb names TRBD2, which stays unverified in the absence of DNA. The CDR3 is 16 amino acids. Germline CDR1 is DFQATT and CDR2 is SNEGSKA (reference sequence). CDR3 region: CSARDRAGSSTDTQYF.

The chain carries TRBV9 and TRBJ2-1; TCRdb calls TRBD2, which cannot be checked without DNA. Germline V lookup: CDR1 SGDLS, CDR2 YYNGEE. The CDR3 covers 13 residues. The chain's CDR3 is CASSPTMYNEQFF.

The CDR3 spells CSVEDVMGLLYNEQFF. The V gene is TRBV29-1, the J gene TRBJ2-1; TCRdb proposes TRBD2, but this gene call is untestable without DNA. Germline V gene data show CDR1 as SQVTM and CDR2 as ANQGSEA. CDR3 length: 16 amino acids.

The chain employs TRBV6-2 or TRBV6-3 and TRBJ2-7; no DNA is available, so the TRBD1 call from TCRdb remains unchecked. CDR3 length: 14 amino acids. Germline CDR1 reads MNHEY; CDR2 reads SVGEGT. CDR3: CASSYPGHSYEQYF.

CDR3 region: CAWSPQPGNEQFF. The chain combines TRBV30 with TRBJ2-1; lacking DNA, the TRBD1 call made by TCRdb goes unchecked. The CDR3 totals 13 residues. CDR1 is GTSNPN and CDR2 is SVGIG in the germline V gene (reference sequence).

This chain joins TRBV4-3 and TRBJ2-7; the D call of TRBD2 rests on TCRdb alone, since no DNA is present to check it. The CDR3 has 15 residues. The germline V gene encodes CDR1 LGHNA and CDR2 YSLEER. The CDR3 loop is CASSQEDSPSYEQYF.

The chain's CDR3 is CASSLVLQDQPQHF. This chain connects TRBV12-3 or TRBV12-4 to TRBJ1-5; TCRdb gives TRBD1 as the D gene, but with no DNA this cannot be confirmed. The CDR3 totals 14 residues.

This chain connects TRBV15 to TRBJ1-5; TCRdb returns TRBD1, unconfirmable since there is no DNA. Germline lookup yields CDR1 LNHNV and CDR2 YYDKDF (reference sequence). The CDR3 spans 14 residues. The CDR3 region is CATSRDRGHQPQHF.

This chain links TRBV5-1 with TRBJ2-5; TCRdb's D call of TRBD1 is untestable without DNA. CDR1 is SGHRS and CDR2 is YFSETQ in the germline V gene. The CDR3 is 14 amino acids. CDR3 amino acids: CASSYLTGEETQYF.

V usage is TRBV10-2 and J usage is TRBJ1-4; TCRdb proposes TRBD1, but this gene call is untestable without DNA. CDR3 size: 14 residues. CDR1 and CDR2 (germline): WSHSY, SAAADI. CDR3: CATYPGATNEKLFF.

The V and J genes are TRBV5-1 and TRBJ2-5. There are 15 residues in the CDR3. Germline V lookup: CDR1 SGHRS, CDR2 YFSETQ. The CDR3 here is CASSLAADFQETQYF.

The rearrangement joins TRBV7-9 to TRBJ1-5; the TRBD1 assignment by TCRdb is unverifiable without DNA. This CDR3 contains 14 residues. Germline CDR1 is SEHNR and CDR2 is FQNEAQ (reference sequence). CDR3 in amino acids: CASSDREGAQPQHF.

V usage is TRBV7-9 and J usage is TRBJ1-4. From germline, CDR1 is SEHNR and CDR2 FQNEAQ (reference sequence). This CDR3 comprises 13 residues. CDR3 residues: CASSFSANEKLFF.

J is TRBJ1-5 and V is TRBV2; checking the TCRdb D call of TRBD1 is not possible without DNA. CDR1 is SNHLY, CDR2 FYNNEI, per germline. This CDR3 contains 14 residues. This CDR3 is CASRDRPSNQPQHF.

CDR3 amino acids: CASSLVGRDPYEQYF. The chain has TRBV7-6 and TRBJ2-7; TCRdb outputs TRBD1, but without DNA this stays unchecked. This CDR3 has 15 residues. The germline gives CDR1 SGHVS, CDR2 FNYEAQ.

This chain links TRBV7-9 with TRBJ1-1; TCRdb names TRBD1, which stays unverified in the absence of DNA. The germline gives CDR1 SEHNR, CDR2 FQNEAQ (reference sequence). CDR3 length: 13 amino acids. CDR3: CASSIPGGTEAFF.

This chain connects TRBV9 to TRBJ1-6; TCRdb designates TRBD1, a call that cannot be tested without DNA. The CDR3 is 14 amino acids. CDR1 SGDLS and CDR2 YYNGEE come from the germline V gene. CDR3 sequence: CASSGRTGNSPLHF.

The rearrangement uses TRBV4-3 and TRBJ2-1; checking the TCRdb D call of TRBD2 is not possible without DNA. In germline, CDR1 is LGHNA, CDR2 YSLEER. This CDR3 is built from 17 residues. CDR3 region: CASSQVAGGISYNEQFF.

V is TRBV6-2 or TRBV6-3 and J is TRBJ2-2. The CDR3 consists of 13 residues. Germline V gives CDR1 MNHEY, CDR2 SVGEGT. This CDR3 reads CASSYSATGELFF.

The chain joins TRBV12-3 or TRBV12-4 to TRBJ1-2; TCRdb outputs TRBD1, but without DNA this stays unchecked. The CDR3 extends over 15 amino acids. The CDR3 reads CASSSTPTGNYGYTF.

This chain links TRBV7-9 with TRBJ2-5; TCRdb outputs TRBD1, but without DNA this stays unchecked. Per the germline V gene, CDR1 is SEHNR and CDR2 is FQNEAQ (reference sequence). This CDR3 has 14 amino acids. The CDR3 sequence: CASSLSRGRETQYF.

V usage is TRBV12-3 or TRBV12-4 and J usage is TRBJ2-1. The CDR3 has 12 amino acids. The chain's CDR3 is CASSSVGPEQFF.